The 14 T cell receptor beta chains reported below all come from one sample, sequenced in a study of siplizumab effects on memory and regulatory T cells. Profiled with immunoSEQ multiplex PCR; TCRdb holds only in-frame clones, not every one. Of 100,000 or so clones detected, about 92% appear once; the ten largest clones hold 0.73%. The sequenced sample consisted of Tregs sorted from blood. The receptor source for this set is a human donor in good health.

CDR3 DNA sequence: TGTGCCAGCAGTTACTCTGGGAGGGCCCAAGAGACCCAGTACTTC. Protein: CASSYSGRAQETQYF. The chain uses TRBV6-5 and TRBJ2-5; 7 nucleotides agree with TRBD2. With 0 bases clipped from V and 1 base from J, the junction kept 2 bases outside the gene matches. CDR1 MNHEY and CDR2 SVGAGI come from the germline V gene. The CDR3 has 15 amino acids.

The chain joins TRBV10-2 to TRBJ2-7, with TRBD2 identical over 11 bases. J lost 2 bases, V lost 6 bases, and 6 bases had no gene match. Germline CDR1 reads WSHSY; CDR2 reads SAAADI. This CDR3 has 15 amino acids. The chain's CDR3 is CASRKGTSGPYEQYF. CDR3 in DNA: TGCGCCAGCAGGAAAGGGACTAGCGGCCCCTACGAGCAGTACTTC.

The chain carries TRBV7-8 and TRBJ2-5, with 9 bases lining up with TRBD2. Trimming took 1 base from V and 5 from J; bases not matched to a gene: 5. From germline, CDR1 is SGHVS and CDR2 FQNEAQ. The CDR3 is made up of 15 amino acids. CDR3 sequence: CASSLGLAGWETQYF. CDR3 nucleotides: TGTGCCAGCAGCTTAGGGCTAGCGGGGTGGGAGACCCAGTACTTC.

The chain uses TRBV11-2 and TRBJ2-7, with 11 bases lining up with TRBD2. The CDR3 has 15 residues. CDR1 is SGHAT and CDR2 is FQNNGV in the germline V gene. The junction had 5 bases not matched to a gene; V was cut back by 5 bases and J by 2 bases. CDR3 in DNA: TGTGCCAGCAGCCTCCAACTAGCGGGAGCCTACGAGCAGTACTTC. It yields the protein CASSLQLAGAYEQYF.

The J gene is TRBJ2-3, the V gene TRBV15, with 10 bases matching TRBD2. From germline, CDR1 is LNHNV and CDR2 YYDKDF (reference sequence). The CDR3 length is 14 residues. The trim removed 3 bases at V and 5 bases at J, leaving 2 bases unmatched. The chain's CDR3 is CATSRRLAGDTQYF. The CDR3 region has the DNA TGTGCCACCAGCAGGAGACTAGCGGGAGATACGCAGTATTTT.

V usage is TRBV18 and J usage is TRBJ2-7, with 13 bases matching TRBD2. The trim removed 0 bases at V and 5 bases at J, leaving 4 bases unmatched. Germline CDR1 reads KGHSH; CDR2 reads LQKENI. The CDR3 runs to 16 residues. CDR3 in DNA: TGTGCCAGCTCACCACCGGAACTAGCGGGAGGGAACGAGCAGTACTTC. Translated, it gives CASSPPELAGGNEQYF.

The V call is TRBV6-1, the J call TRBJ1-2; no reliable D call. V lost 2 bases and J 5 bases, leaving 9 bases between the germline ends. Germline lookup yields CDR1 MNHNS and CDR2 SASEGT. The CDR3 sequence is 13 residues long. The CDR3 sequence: CASSENYRYGYTF. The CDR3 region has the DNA TGTGCCAGCAGTGAAAATTACAGATATGGCTACACCTTC.

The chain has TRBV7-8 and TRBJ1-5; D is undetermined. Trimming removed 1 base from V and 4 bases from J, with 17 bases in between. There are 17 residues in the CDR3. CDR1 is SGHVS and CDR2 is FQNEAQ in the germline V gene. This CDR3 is CASSLGRSGVTNQPQHF. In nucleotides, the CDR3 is TGTGCCAGCAGCTTAGGACGGTCTGGGGTTACAAATCAGCCCCAGCATTTT.

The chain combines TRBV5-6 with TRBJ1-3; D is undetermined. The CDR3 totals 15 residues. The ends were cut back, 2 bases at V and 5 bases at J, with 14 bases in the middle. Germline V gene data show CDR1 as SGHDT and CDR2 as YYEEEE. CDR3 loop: CASSLVQNKRNTIYF. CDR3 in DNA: TGTGCCAGCAGCTTAGTGCAAAATAAGCGAAACACCATATATTTT.

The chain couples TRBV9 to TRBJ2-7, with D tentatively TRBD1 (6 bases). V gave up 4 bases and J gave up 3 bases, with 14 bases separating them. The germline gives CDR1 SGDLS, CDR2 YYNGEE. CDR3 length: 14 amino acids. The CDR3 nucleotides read TGTGCCAGCAGCTCACAGGGTAAAGACTACGAGCAGTACTTC. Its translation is CASSSQGKDYEQYF.

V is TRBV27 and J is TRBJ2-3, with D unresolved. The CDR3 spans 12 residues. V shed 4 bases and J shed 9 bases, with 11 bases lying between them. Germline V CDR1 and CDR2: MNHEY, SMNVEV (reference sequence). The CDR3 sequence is CASSSPRATQYF. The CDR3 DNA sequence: TGTGCCAGCAGTTCCCCCCGAGCAACGCAGTATTTT.

The DNA of the CDR3 is TGTGCCAGCAGCAAAGTTATGCGGGGGTCCTCCTACAATGAGCAGTTCTTC. This translates into CASSKVMRGSSYNEQFF. This chain uses TRBV21-1 with TRBJ2-1; the table's D call, TRBD2, has no DNA check behind it. TRBV21-1 is designated a pseudogene. The CDR3 has 17 residues.

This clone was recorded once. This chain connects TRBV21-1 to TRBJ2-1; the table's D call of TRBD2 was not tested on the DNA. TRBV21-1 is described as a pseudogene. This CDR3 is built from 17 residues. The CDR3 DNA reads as TGTGCCAGCAGCAAAGCGCTCGTCCTAAGCTCCTACAATGAGCAGTTCTTC. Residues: CASSKALVLSSYNEQFF.

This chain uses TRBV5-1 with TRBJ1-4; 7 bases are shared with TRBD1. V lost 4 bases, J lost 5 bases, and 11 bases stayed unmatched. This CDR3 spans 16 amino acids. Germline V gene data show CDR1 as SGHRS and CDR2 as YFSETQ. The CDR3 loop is CASSPRWTGDNEKLFF. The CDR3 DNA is TGCGCCAGCAGCCCTCGATGGACAGGCGACAATGAAAAACTGTTTTTT.